The T cell receptor (beta chain) under discussion was sequenced for a study of cytomegalovirus exposure and HLA in healthy donors. Study as a whole: An early data release held approximately 85 million unique TCRs from HLA-typed donors.

Vbeta (60) and Jbeta (13) primers were used in the PCR. Sequencing was performed with immunoSEQ multiplex PCR; in TCRdb, only in-frame clones are kept and a portion is missing. The table includes about 100,000 clones, around 77% detected once. In regard to this clone: The antigen remains unidentified.

Each of the donors was a healthy bone marrow donor. CDR1 is GTSNPN and CDR2 is SVGIG in the germline V gene (reference sequence). The CDR3 runs to 13 residues. V lost 5 bases to trimming and J lost 6 bases; unmatched junction nucleotides: 7. General study findings and limits: The classifier reportedly diagnosed cytomegalovirus status with high sensitivity and specificity. A few V segments could not be told apart, such as TRBV6-2 and TRBV6-3, and were left out.

The chain is built from TRBV30 and TRBJ2-1; the match to TRBD2 covers 7 bases. The TCR sequence derives from a man between 50 and 59 years old in good health and CMV-seropositive. The sample taken for sequencing was PBMCs. The CDR3 protein is CAWGWEGANEQFF. The CDR3 DNA is TGTGCCTGGGGTTGGGAGGGTGCCAATGAGCAGTTCTTC.